The 17 T cell receptor beta chains given below trace back to one sample, sequenced in a study of metastatic and nonmetastatic thyroid tumors (TCRdb year 2020). The receptor library was made with PCR. TCRdb names Illumina HiSeq 4000 as the instrument used. TCRdb reprocessing: public reads trimmed at Q25 with fastp, clones called with MiXCR, in-frame beta chains kept. In this sample the table shows tens of thousands of clones, 25% to 30% of which occur a single time. 32% of the sample comes from the top ten. No patient had received any treatment before thyroid surgery. Sequencing input: blood. The receptors here all came from a female donor with papillary thyroid cancer or a benign thyroid nodule (not recorded which). Some clones in this sample may be carry-over from other donors' samples.

The genes are TRBV9 and TRBJ2-1; TRBD2 aligns across 9 bases. Germline V gives CDR1 SGDLS, CDR2 YYNGEE. This CDR3 is built from 18 residues. Losses at the gene ends were 6 bases for V and 0 bases for J; bases not matched to a gene: 13. CDR3 in amino acids: CASILEVAGAYSYNEQFF. CDR3 bases: TGTGCCAGCATCTTAGAGGTAGCGGGGGCCTACTCCTACAATGAGCAGTTCTTC.

The chain employs TRBV19 and TRBJ2-7, with 14 bases matching TRBD2. V shed 4 bases and J 6 bases; nucleotides not matched to a gene: 8. This CDR3 contains 16 residues. Germline CDR1 and CDR2: LNHDA and SQIVND (reference sequence). The CDR3 DNA reads TGTGCCAGTAGTACGACTAGCGGGAGGGCCGGGGGCGAGCAGTACTTC. Protein: CASSTTSGRAGGEQYF.

This clone showed up many times. The CDR3 protein is CASSLATGHGYTF. The CDR3 DNA sequence: TGTGCCAGCAGCCTAGCCACAGGGCATGGCTACACCTTC. The rearrangement uses TRBV6-1 and TRBJ1-2, with D tentatively TRBD1 (6 bases). The CDR3 contains 13 residues. Looked up from germline, CDR1 is MNHNS and CDR2 is SASEGT. V lost 6 bases to trimming and J lost 6 bases, with 14 bases between them.

The sample holds a few counts of this clone. At one end, the junction sequence differs from germline, possibly due to a read error. The V gene is TRBV27, the J gene TRBJ1-1; D perhaps matches TRBD1 (5 bases). Germline V gives CDR1 MNHEY, CDR2 SMNVEV (reference sequence). This CDR3 has 14 residues. CDR3 sequence (DNA): TGTGCCAGCGGTTTGCGGGGCATGGGCGCTGAAGCTTTCTTT. Translating it yields CASGLRGMGAEAFF.

This clone was found a few times. Given the absence of the conserved phenylalanine or tryptophan at the CDR3 end, a read error is likely. The J gene is TRBJ2-7, the V gene TRBV6-1; 9 bases match TRBD1. The germline gives CDR1 MNHNS, CDR2 SASEGT. V dropped 4 bases and J dropped 4; count of bases not matched to a gene: 11. The CDR3 is 16 amino acids. The DNA of the CDR3 is TGTGCCAGCAGTGTCACAGGGGGCGGGTACTTTTACGAGCAGTACTCC. Its protein is CASSVTGGGYFYEQYS.

This clone was seen more than once but under ten times. V is TRBV12-3 or TRBV12-4 and J is TRBJ1-1, with D tentatively TRBD1 (5 bases). The V end was cut by 7 bases, the J end by 3 bases, with 18 bases between. The length of the CDR3 is 15 residues. In DNA form, the CDR3 reads TGTGCCAGCACAACGTCTGGGTTGGGGGACACTGAAGCTTTCTTT. Its translation: CASTTSGLGDTEAFF.

As DNA, the CDR3 is TGTGCCACCAGTGACCTTGATACTCATAGAGATACGCAGTATTTT. Translating it yields CATSDLDTHRDTQYF. The V and J genes are TRBV24-1 and TRBJ2-3; the D is unclear. The CDR3 totals 15 residues. V was cut by 4 bases and J by 5 bases, with 15 bases left in between. Germline V gene data show CDR1 as KGHDR and CDR2 as SFDVKD.

This clone was detected only a few times. The rearrangement joins TRBV24-1 to TRBJ2-1, with D unclear. Deletions cut 3 bases from V and 8 bases from J, with 10 bases between. This CDR3 is 13 amino acids long. Germline V gene lookup returns CDR1 KGHDR and CDR2 SFDVKD. CDR3 nucleotide sequence: TGTGCCACCAGTGATCCCCCTCGCGATGAGCAGTTCTTC. It codes for CATSDPPRDEQFF.

This clone was detected ten times or more. The CDR3 region is CAIKSGTRDAGEQFF. The CDR3, as DNA: TGTGCCATCAAATCCGGGACTAGGGACGCGGGGGAGCAGTTCTTC. The chain combines TRBV10-3 with TRBJ2-1; the match to TRBD2 covers 8 bases. The CDR3 runs 15 residues. Per germline, CDR1 ENHRY and CDR2 SYGVKD. J gave up 10 bases and V 7 bases, and 15 bases lay outside the gene matches.

V usage is TRBV9 and J usage is TRBJ1-3; 7 positions match TRBD1. Unmatched junction bases numbered 9, after V lost 4 bases and J lost 2 bases. CDR1 and CDR2 from the germline V gene are SGDLS and YYNGEE. There are 16 residues in the CDR3. This CDR3 reads CASSLWDSRTGNTIYF. The CDR3 nucleotides read TGTGCCAGCAGCCTATGGGACAGTAGGACTGGAAACACCATATATTTT.

There are many counts of this clone. The chain is built from TRBV6-1 and TRBJ1-1; D uncertain. The germline gives CDR1 MNHNS, CDR2 SASEGT. V was cut by 5 bases and J by 3 bases, with 10 bases left in between. The CDR3 runs 13 residues. CDR3 sequence (DNA): TGTGCCAGCAGTTATAGGGTTTACACTGAAGCTTTCTTT. Translation gives CASSYRVYTEAFF.

The V and J genes are TRBV20-1 and TRBJ2-1; 10 nucleotides agree with TRBD2. The germline CDR1 and CDR2 sequences are DFQATT and SNEGSKA (reference sequence). The CDR3 is 15 residues long. V lost 0 bases and J lost 10; bases outside the gene matches: 9. The CDR3 nucleotides are TGCAGTGCTAGAGATCACCTAGCGGGAGTCCCCGAGCAGTTCTTC. The encoded protein is CSARDHLAGVPEQFF.

This clone occurred many times. This chain connects TRBV5-1 to TRBJ1-2, with D possibly matching TRBD1 (6 bases). CDR3 length: 15 amino acids. V lost 3 bases and J 7 bases, leaving 19 bases between the germline ends. The germline gives CDR1 SGHRS, CDR2 YFSETQ. This CDR3 reads CASSSLSKDRFGYTF. The CDR3 DNA follows: TGCGCCAGCAGCTCCTTATCAAAGGACAGATTTGGCTACACCTTC.

Concerning this clone: At one of its ends the junction is not consistent with the germline gene, which may arise from a read error. The V gene is TRBV12-3 or TRBV12-4, the J gene TRBJ2-7; the D call may be TRBD1 or TRBD2 (5 bases each). This CDR3 comprises 14 residues. As DNA, the CDR3 is TGTGCCAGCAGTCCTGGGGGTGGGGTCTACGAGCAGGACTTC. This sequence encodes CASSPGGGVYEQDF.

This clone was observed a few times. Compared with germline, one end of the junction differs, possibly owing to a read error. The chain is built from TRBV6-2 or TRBV6-3 and TRBJ1-5, with 8 bases lining up with TRBD1. The germline V gene has CDR1 MNHEY and CDR2 SVGEGT. This CDR3 spans 16 amino acids. The CDR3 DNA follows: TGTGCCAGCAGTTACTCGCAGGGGGCGATCAATCAGCCCCATCATTTT. This codes for CASSYSQGAINQPHHF.

This clone was picked up many times. This sequence joins TRBV5-1 and TRBJ2-1; 8 bases map to TRBD2. J was trimmed by 2 bases and V by 0 bases; bases with no gene match: 4. Germline assignment: CDR1 SGHRS and CDR2 YFSETQ. The CDR3 runs to 16 residues. CDR3 sequence: CASSLDLAGAYNEQFF. Here the CDR3 DNA reads TGCGCCAGCAGCTTGGATCTAGCGGGCGCCTACAATGAGCAGTTCTTC. Filled out from reference TRBV5-1 and TRBJ2-1, the complete variable domain reads KAGVTQTPRYLIKTRGQQVTLSCSPISGHRSVSWYQQTPGQGLQFLFEYFSETQRNKGNFPGRFSGRQFSNSRSEMNVSTLELGDSALYLCASSLDLAGAYNEQFFGPGTRLTVL.

On this clone itself: A read error may produce the germline difference seen at one junction end. The J gene is TRBJ2-1, the V gene TRBV9, with 11 bases that match TRBD1. CDR1 and CDR2 from the germline V gene are SGDLS and YYNGEE. The CDR3 is 16 residues long. The CDR3 loop is CVSSARWGTGGNEQFF. CDR3 sequence (DNA): TGTGTCAGCAGCGCAAGGTGGGGGACAGGGGGCAATGAGCAGTTCTTC.